This TCR beta chain stems from a study of blood T cell repertoires in COVID-19 (dated by TCRdb to about 2020). Describing the broader study: Collaborator samples came from the United States, Italy and Spain and covered acute and convalescent phases of COVID-19. The material from the prospective study consisted of cDNA or gDNA derived from T cells, B-cell-depleted T cells, or PBMCs. Deeply sampled blood TCRbeta repertoires from subjects exposed to, actively infected with, or recovered from COVID-19 were included in the dataset. A freely available public database, intended as a resource for researchers studying the immune response to SARS-CoV-2, is where the repertoires were released. The samples were drawn from two sources: the first 160 participants of the ongoing ImmuneRACE study, and over 1,000 subjects contributed by 6 global collaborators. Nearly every sample came with metadata listing a de-identified subject ID, COVID-19 status, age in years and sex. Where HLA class I and class II types were available, the types were taken from metadata supplied by the sample provider, not from assay-based typing. The full study reports these points: The amount of clinical and demographic metadata varied by source and participant and was provided uncurated.

In Seattle, one collaborating source enrolled patients while the infection was active and tracked those patients longitudinally over the course of disease. Each collaborating institution followed its own protocols to collect whole blood in K2EDTA tubes. For TCRbeta analysis, collaborators shipped samples as frozen whole blood, isolated PBMCs, or DNA extracted from either of those sample types. Trimming costs V 1 base and J 0 bases, and their ends lie 9 bases apart. The CDR3 goes from the cysteine to the phenylalanine over 15 residues. The read is trimmed to its CDR3 DNA, 45 bases read in frame from base 1. CDR1 is given as MNHEY and CDR2 as SMNVEV, both from the germline V gene (reference sequence). TCRbeta CDR3 regions were amplified from genomic DNA by means of the immunoSEQ Assay, a bias-controlled multiplex PCR. As for how the authors treated the data: The number of nucleated cells in each sample was estimated by amplification of reference gene primers within the assay. Sequence reads were collapsed and filtered to measure the absolute abundance of every unique TCRbeta CDR3 rearrangement. For each sample, productive Simpson clonality was calculated as the square root of Simpson's diversity index over productive rearrangements. Here the immuneACCESS table is served through TCRdb, limited to in-frame sequences with V and J called. Missing clones are a known gap in these copies; in checked studies unresolved V genes cover under half, and the rest lacks a known reason. V and J calls and clone size are as listed in that table; D and trimming were resolved from the DNA. The sample table lists a few hundred thousand clones, about 88% of them with a count of one. The top ten constitute roughly a sixth of the sample.

A word on this clone: The clone's antigen remains unknown. It has no much larger one-base neighbor in the sample; base qualities were not kept.

The specimen sequenced was peripheral blood. The chain employs TRBV27 and TRBJ1-2, and the D gene may be TRBD1, 5 bases matching. This TCR came from a man aged 50 to 60 with COVID-19, enrolled during active disease. The nucleotides are TGTGCCAGCAGTTTATGGGGGGGAGCTAACTATGGCTACACCTTC. Its protein is CASSLWGGANYGYTF.